This T cell receptor beta chain was found in a study of lymphopenia after photon versus proton radiotherapy. Assay used: immunoSEQ multiplex PCR; TCRdb lists only in-frame clones, some missing. The sample has around 53,000 clones, about 83% seen once; the top ten hold about 29%. Per the germline V gene, CDR1 is SNHLY and CDR2 is FYNNEI. Unmatched junction bases numbered 6, after V lost 2 bases and J lost 9 bases. This CDR3 has 14 amino acids. The chain has TRBV2 and TRBJ2-1, with 8 bases aligning to TRBD2. The source was peripheral blood, collected from a patient treated with photon-based radiotherapy. The source of this sequence is a man aged 45-65 years with gastric cancer. CDR3 in amino acids: CASSESGRGVEQFF. The CDR3, as DNA: TGTGCCAGCAGTGAAAGCGGGAGAGGAGTTGAGCAGTTCTTC.